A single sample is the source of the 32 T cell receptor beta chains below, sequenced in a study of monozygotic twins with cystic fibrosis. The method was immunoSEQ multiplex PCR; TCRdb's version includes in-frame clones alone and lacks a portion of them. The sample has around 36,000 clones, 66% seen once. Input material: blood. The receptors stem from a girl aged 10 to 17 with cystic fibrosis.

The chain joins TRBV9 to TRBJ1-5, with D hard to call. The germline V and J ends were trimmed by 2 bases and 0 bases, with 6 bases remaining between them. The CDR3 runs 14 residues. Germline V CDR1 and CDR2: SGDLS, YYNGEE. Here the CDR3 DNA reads TGTGCCAGCAGCGTCGGCGATAGCAATCAGCCCCAGCATTTT. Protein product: CASSVGDSNQPQHF.

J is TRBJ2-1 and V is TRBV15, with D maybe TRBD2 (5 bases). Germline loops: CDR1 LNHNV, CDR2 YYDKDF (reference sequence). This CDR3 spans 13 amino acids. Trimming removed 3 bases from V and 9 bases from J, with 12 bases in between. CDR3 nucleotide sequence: TGTGCCACCAGCAGGGACGCCGCGGGTGAGCAGTTCTTC. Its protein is CATSRDAAGEQFF.

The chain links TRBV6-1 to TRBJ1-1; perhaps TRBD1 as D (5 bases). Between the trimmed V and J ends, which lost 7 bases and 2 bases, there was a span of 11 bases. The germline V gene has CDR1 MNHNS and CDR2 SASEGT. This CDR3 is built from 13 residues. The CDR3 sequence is CASIMGLNTEAFF. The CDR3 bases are TGTGCCAGCATAATGGGACTTAACACTGAAGCTTTCTTT.

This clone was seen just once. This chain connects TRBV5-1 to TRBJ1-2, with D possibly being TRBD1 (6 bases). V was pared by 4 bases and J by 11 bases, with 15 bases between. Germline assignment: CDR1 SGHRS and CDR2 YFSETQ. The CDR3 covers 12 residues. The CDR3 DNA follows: TGCGCCAGCAGCCCCGGACAGTCGTGGTACACCTTC. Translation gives CASSPGQSWYTF.

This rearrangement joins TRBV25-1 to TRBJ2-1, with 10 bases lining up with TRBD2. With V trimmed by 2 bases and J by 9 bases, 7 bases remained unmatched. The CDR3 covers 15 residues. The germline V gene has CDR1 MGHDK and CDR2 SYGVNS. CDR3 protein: CASSERLAGGGEQFF. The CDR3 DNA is TGTGCCAGCAGTGAACGGTTAGCGGGAGGTGGTGAGCAGTTCTTC.

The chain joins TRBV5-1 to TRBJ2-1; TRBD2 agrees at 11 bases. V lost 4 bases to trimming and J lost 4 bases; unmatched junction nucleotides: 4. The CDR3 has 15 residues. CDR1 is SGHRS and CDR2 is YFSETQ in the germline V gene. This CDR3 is CASSRGTSGYNEQFF. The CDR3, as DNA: TGCGCCAGCAGCCGAGGGACTAGCGGTTACAATGAGCAGTTCTTC.

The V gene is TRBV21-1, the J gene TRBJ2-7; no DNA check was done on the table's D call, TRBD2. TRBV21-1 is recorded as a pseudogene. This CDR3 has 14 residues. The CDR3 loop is CAVSKGSGNYEQYV. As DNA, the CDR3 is TGTGCCGTCTCGAAGGGGAGCGGGAACTACGAGCAGTACGTC.

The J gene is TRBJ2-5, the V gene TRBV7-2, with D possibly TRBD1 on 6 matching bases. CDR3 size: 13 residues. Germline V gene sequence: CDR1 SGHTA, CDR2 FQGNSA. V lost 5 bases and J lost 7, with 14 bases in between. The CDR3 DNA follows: TGTGCCAGCAGCACAGGGTCTTTCGGGACCCAGTACTTC. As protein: CASSTGSFGTQYF.

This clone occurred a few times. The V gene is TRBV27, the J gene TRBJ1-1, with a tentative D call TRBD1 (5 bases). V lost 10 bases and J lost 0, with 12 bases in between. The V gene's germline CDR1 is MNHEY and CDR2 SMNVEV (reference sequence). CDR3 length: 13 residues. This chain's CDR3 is CATREGMNTEAFF. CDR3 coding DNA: TGTGCCACCAGGGAGGGGATGAACACTGAAGCTTTCTTT.

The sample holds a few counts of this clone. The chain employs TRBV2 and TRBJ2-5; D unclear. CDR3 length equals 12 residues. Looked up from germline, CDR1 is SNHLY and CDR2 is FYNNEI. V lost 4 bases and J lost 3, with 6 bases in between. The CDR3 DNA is TGTGCCAGCAGTGCGTTGGAAGAGACCCAGTACTTC. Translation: CASSALEETQYF. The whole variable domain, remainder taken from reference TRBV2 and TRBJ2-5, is EPEVTQTPSHQVTQMGQEVILRCVPISNHLYFYWYRQILGQKVEFLVSFYNNEISEKSEIFDDQFSVERPDGSNFTLKIRSTKLEDSAMYFCASSALEETQYFGPGTRLLVL.

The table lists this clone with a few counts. CDR3 loop: CASGPGVANFGSTEQFF. CDR3 coding DNA: TGTGCTAGTGGCCCCGGGGTAGCGAACTTCGGATCCACTGAGCAGTTCTTC. This chain links TRBV12-5 with TRBJ2-1; TRBD2 is a possible D gene (5 bases). V was clipped by 6 bases and J by 9 bases, with 27 bases between them. The CDR3 runs 17 residues. The germline CDR1 and CDR2 sequences are LGHNT and FRNRAP.

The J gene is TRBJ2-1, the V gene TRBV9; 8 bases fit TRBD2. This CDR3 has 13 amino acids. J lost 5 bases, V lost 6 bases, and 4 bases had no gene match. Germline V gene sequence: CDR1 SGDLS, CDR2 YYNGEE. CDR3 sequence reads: CASTREGHNEQFF. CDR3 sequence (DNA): TGTGCCAGCACTCGGGAGGGCCACAATGAGCAGTTCTTC.

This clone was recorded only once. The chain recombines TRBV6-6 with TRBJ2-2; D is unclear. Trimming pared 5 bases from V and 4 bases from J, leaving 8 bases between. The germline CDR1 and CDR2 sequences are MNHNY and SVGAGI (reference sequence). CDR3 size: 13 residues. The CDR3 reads CASSPASTGELFF. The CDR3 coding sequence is TGTGCCAGCAGTCCCGCGAGCACCGGGGAGCTGTTTTTT.

The CDR3 region is CATSRTPSGQGADEQFF. The CDR3 DNA follows: TGTGCCACCAGCAGAACCCCCTCGGGACAGGGGGCTGATGAGCAGTTCTTC. The V and J genes are TRBV15 and TRBJ2-1; 12 bases fit TRBD1. This CDR3 is 17 amino acids long. V shed 2 bases and J 8 bases; nucleotides not matched to a gene: 10. Per the germline V gene, CDR1 is LNHNV and CDR2 is YYDKDF (reference sequence).

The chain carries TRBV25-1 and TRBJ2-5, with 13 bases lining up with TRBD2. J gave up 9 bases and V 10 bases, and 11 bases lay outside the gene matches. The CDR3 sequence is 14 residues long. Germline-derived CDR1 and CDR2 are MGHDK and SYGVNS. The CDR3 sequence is CATELAGGSSPQYF. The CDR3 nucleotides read TGTGCCACCGAACTAGCGGGAGGGTCGAGCCCCCAGTACTTC.

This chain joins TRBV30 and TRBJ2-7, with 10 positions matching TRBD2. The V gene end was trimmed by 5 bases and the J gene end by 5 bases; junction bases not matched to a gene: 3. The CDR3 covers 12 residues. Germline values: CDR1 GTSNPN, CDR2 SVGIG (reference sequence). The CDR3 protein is CAWSSGRNEQYF. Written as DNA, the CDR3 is TGTGCCTGGTCTAGCGGGAGAAACGAGCAGTACTTC.

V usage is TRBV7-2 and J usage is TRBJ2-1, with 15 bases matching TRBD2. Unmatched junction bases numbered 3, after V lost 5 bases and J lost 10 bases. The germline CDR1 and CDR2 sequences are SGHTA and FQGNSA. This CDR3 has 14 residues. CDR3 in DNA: TGTGCCAGCAGCCCCGGACTAGCGGGAGGGGAGCAGTTCTTC. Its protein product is CASSPGLAGGEQFF.

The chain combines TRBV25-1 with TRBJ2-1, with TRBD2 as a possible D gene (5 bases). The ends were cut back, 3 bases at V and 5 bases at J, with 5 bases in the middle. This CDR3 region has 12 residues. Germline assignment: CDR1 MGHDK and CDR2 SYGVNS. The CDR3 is CASSDGNNEQFF. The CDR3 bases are TGTGCCAGCAGTGACGGGAACAATGAGCAGTTCTTC.

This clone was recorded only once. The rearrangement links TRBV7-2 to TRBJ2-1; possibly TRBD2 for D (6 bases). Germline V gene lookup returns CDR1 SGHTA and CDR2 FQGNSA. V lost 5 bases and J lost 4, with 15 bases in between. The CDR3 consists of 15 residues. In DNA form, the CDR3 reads TGTGCCAGCAGCCCACGGGGCGGGATTTACAATGAGCAGTTCTTC. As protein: CASSPRGGIYNEQFF.

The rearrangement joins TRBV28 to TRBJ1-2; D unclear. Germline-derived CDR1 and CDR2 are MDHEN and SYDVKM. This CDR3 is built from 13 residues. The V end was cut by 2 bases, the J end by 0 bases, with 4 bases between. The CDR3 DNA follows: TGTGCCAGCAGTTTAGTGGCTAACTATGGCTACACCTTC. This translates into CASSLVANYGYTF.

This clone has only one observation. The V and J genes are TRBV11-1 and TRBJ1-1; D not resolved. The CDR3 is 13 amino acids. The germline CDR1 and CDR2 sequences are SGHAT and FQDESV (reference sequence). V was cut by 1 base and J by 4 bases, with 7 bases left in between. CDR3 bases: TGTGCCAGCAGCTTAGGGCCAAGCACTGAAGCTTTCTTT. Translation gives CASSLGPSTEAFF.

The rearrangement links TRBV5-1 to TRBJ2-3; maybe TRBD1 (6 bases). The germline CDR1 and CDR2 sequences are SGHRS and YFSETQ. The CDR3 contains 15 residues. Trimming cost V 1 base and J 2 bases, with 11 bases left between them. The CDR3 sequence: CASSLSQGVTDTQYF. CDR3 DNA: TGCGCCAGCAGCTTGTCACAGGGAGTCACAGATACGCAGTATTTT.

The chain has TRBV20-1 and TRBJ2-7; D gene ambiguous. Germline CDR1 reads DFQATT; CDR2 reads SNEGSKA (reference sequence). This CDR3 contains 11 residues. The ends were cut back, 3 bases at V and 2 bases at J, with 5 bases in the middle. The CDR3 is CSAREAYEQYV. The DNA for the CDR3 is TGCAGTGCTAGGGAAGCCTACGAGCAGTACGTC.

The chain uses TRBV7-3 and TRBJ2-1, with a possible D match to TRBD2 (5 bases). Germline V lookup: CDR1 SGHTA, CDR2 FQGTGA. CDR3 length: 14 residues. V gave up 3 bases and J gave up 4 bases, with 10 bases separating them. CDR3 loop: CASSLDSLYNEQFF. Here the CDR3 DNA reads TGTGCCAGCAGCTTGGACTCCCTATACAATGAGCAGTTCTTC.

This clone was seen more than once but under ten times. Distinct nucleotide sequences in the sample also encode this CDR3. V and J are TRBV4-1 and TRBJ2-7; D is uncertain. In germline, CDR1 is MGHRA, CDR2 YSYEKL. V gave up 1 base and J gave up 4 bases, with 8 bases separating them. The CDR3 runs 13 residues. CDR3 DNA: TGCGCCAGCAGCCAAGCAGGATCGTACGAGCAGTACTTC. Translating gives CASSQAGSYEQYF.

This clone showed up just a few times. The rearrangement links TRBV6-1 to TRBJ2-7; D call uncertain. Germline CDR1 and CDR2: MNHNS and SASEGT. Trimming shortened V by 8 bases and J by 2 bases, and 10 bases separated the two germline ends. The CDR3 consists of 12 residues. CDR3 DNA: TGTGCCAGCGGTGGGAACCCCTACGAGCAGTACGTC. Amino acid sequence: CASGGNPYEQYV.

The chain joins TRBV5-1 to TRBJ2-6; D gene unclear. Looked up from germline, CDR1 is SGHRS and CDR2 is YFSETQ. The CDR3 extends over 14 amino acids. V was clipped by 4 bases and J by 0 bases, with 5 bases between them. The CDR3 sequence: CASSDRSGANVLTF. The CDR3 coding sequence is TGCGCCAGCAGCGATCGCTCTGGGGCCAACGTCCTGACTTTC.

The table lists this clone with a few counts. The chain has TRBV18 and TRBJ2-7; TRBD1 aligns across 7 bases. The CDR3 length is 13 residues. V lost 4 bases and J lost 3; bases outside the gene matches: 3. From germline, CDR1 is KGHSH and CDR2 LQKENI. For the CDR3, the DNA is TGTGCCAGCTCACACGGACAGGTCTACGAGCAGTACGTC. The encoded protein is CASSHGQVYEQYV.

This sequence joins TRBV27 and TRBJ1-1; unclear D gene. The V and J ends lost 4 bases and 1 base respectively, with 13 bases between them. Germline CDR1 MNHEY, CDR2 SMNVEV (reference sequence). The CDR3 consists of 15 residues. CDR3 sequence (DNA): TGTGCCAGCAGTTCTTCCATAACCCCGAACACTGAAGCTTTCTTT. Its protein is CASSSSITPNTEAFF.

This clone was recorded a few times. The CDR3 here is CASSSTLSGPQYF. The CDR3 DNA follows: TGTGCCAGCAGCTCAACGTTATCGGGTCCGCAGTATTTT. The rearrangement links TRBV7-7 to TRBJ2-3; the D is unclear. CDR1 is SSHAT, CDR2 FNYEAQ, per germline (reference sequence). CDR3 length equals 13 residues. V lost 4 bases to trimming and J lost 10 bases, with 15 bases between them.

This CDR3 is CASSLKQNRNTEAFF. The CDR3 DNA is TGTGCCAGCAGTTTAAAGCAGAACCGAAACACTGAAGCTTTCTTT. The chain has TRBV27 and TRBJ1-1; D uncertain. In germline, CDR1 is MNHEY, CDR2 SMNVEV (reference sequence). The CDR3 loop spans 15 amino acids. Trimming stripped 2 bases from V and 2 bases from J, with 12 bases between.

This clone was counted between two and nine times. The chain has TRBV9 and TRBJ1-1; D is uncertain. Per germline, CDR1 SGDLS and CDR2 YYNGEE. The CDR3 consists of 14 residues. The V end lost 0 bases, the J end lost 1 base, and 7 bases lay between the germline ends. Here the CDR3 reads CASSVGATNTEAFF. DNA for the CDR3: TGTGCCAGCAGCGTAGGGGCGACGAACACTGAAGCTTTCTTT. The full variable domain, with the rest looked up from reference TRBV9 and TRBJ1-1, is DSGVTQTPKHLITATGQRVTLRCSPRSGDLSVYWYQQSLDQGLQFLIQYYNGEERAKGNILERFSAQQFPDLHSELNLSSLELGDSALYFCASSVGATNTEAFFGQGTRLTVV.